This T cell receptor (beta chain) was sequenced during a study of blood T cell repertoires in COVID-19. Looking at the study overall: From the United States, Italy and Spain came samples of acute and convalescent COVID-19. From T cells, B-cell-depleted T cells, or PBMCs came the material, which was cDNA or gDNA.

This CDR3 contains 14 residues. The V segment lost 6 bases and the J segment 8 bases; nucleotides outside the gene matches: 9. The germline V gene has CDR1 LNHDA and CDR2 SQIVND (reference sequence). Authors' methods: Estimates of nucleated cell counts were drawn from the amplification of reference gene primers. Only in-frame clones appear in the TCRdb table, and some are missing; sequencing was by immunoSEQ multiplex PCR. D and trimming were read from the DNA, whereas the V and J calls and clone size are those reported in that table. The repertoire holds 430,000 or so clones, with 85% to 90% as singletons. Recruited during active infection, patients (from Seattle) were subsequently followed longitudinally.

The receptor's source is a man aged 18 to 30 with COVID-19, enrolled during active disease. This rearrangement joins TRBV19 to TRBJ2-1; 8 nucleotides match TRBD2. The sequencing sample was made of peripheral blood. CDR3 bases: TGTGCCAGTAGCGGACTAGCTTCGAGCGATGAGCAGTTCTTC. Translating it yields CASSGLASSDEQFF. Based on the CDR3 plus reference TRBV19 and TRBJ2-1, the full variable domain is DGGITQSPKYLFRKEGQNVTLSCEQNLNHDAMYWYRQDPGQGLRLIYYSQIVNDFQKGDIAEGYSVSREKKESFPLTVTSAQKNPTAFYLCASSGLASSDEQFFGPGTRLTVL.